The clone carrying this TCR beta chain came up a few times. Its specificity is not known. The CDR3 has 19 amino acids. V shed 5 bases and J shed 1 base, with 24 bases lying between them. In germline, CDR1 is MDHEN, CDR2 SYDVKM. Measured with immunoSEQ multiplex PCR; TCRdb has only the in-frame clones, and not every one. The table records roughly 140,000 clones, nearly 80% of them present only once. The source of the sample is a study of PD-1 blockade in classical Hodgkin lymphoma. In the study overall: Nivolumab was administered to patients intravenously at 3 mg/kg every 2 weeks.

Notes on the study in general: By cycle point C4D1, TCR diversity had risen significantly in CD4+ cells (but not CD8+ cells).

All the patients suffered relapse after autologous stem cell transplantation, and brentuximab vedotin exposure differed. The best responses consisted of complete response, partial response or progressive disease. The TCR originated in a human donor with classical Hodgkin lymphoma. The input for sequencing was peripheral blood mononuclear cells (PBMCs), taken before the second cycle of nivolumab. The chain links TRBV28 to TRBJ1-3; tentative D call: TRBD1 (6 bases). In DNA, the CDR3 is TGTGCCAGCAGTGGGGCTCCACCAGTCGGCAGGGGATCTGGAAACACCATATATTTT. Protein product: CASSGAPPVGRGSGNTIYF. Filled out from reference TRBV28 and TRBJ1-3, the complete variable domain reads DVKVTQSSRYLVKRTGEKVFLECVQDMDHENMFWYRQDPGLGLRLIYFSYDVKMKEKGDIPEGYSVSREKKERFSLILESASTNQTSMYLCASSGAPPVGRGSGNTIYFGEGSWLTVV.